This TCR beta chain was identified in a study of T cells after yellow fever vaccination (dated by TCRdb to between 2017 and 2020). About the investigation overall: The SMART-Seq v4 Ultra Low Input RNA kit was used to prepare libraries from fractions with low cell numbers. Bulk PBMC replicates and cell subsets were isolated from blood drawn at multiple timepoints before and after both primary and secondary immunization. To follow T-cell clones before and after both primary and booster YFV17D yellow fever vaccination, bulk TCR alpha and beta repertoires underwent longitudinal sequencing. Two healthy male donors made up the cohort, one aged 18 to 30 years and the other aged 30 to 40 years. Overall study outcomes, separate from this receptor: Because the study included only a couple of donors, the extent to which the findings can be generalized is limited. Compared with the primary T-cell response, the secondary T-cell response was weaker but faster, peaking on day 5 rather than day 15. A small fraction of clonotypes showed up in both the CD4 and CD8 compartments, probably as a result of convergent recombination. FACS-sorted repertoires could contain abundant contaminating clonotypes from the bulk population, so computational filtering was required. After the booster, most of the clones that had expanded following primary vaccination were detected again (roughly 96% of CD4 and around nine tenths of CD8), which suggests that memory was broadly maintained.

Taken from cysteine to phenylalanine, the CDR3 has 16 residues. The CDR3 DNA has 48 bases and is translated from base 1. Compared with germline, V lacks 4 bases and J lacks 0 bases; bases without a gene match: 6. The germline V gene specifies SGHRS as CDR1 and YFSETQ as CDR2. This clonotype was detected a few times. Its antigen is unknown. Per-base qualities were not stored, and no clone one base away is much larger. TCRdb shows the sequencer as Illumina NovaSeq 6000. Synthesis of TCR cDNA relied on 5'RACE template switching, a step that introduced a universal primer site along with unique molecular identifiers. cDNA synthesis was primed from both the TCR alpha and TCR beta constant segments. Library amplification involved two PCR steps, and the second step added sample barcodes and sequencing adapters. Libraries were sequenced on Illumina HiSeq 2500 (2x100 bp) or NovaSeq (2x150 bp). On the study's bioinformatics: Reads were demultiplexed and collapsed into UMI consensus sequences with MIGEC, and V(D)J alignment was performed with MiXCR. Using edgeR on replicate PBMC samples, clonotypes were called vaccine-responding if FDR was below 0.01 and the log2 fold change was above 5 up to day 15. Each bulk clonotype received a CD4 or CD8 identity based on whether the sequenced CD4 or CD8 repertoire contained that clonotype at higher abundance. The public reads were run again by TCRdb, first through fastp at Q25 and then through MiXCR, and only productive beta chains were kept. Rows merge per CDR3 protein into single entries with the most common DNA and genes. TCRdb's processing, not the authors' own work, is the source of the V and J calls. The sample yields about 340,000 distinct CDR3 sequences; roughly an eighth were counted once. The ten largest clones represent 2.5% to 3.5% of the sample.

The intended sense of this specimen's treatment or condition label: live attenuated yellow fever vaccine strain. PBMCs were isolated from peripheral blood using a standard Ficoll-Paque protocol. Dynabeads CD4 and CD8 positive selection kits were used to isolate CD4 and CD8 T-cell fractions. TriZol was used to extract RNA from bulk PBMCs, from CD4 and CD8 fractions, and from dextramer-positive and dextramer-negative fractions. The sample here was CD4+ T cells sorted from PBMCs, taken 15 days after the yellow fever booster vaccination. In this chain, TRBV5-1 is recombined with TRBJ2-2, with TRBD1 matching 7 junction bases. This sequence was found in a man in his late teens or twenties who received the YFV17D yellow fever vaccine. The CDR3: CASSLLDRANTGELFF. The bases are TGCGCCAGCAGCCTACTAGACAGGGCGAACACCGGGGAGCTGTTTTTT.